This T cell receptor (beta chain) originates from a study of OX40 agonist ivuxolimab in advanced cancers. Study-wide background: Dose-escalation patients had hepatocellular carcinoma, melanoma, renal cell or head and neck cancer.

Sequencing was performed with immunoSEQ multiplex PCR; in TCRdb, only in-frame clones are kept and a portion is missing. The sample lists over 50,000 clones; about 87% were seen once. The junction had 4 bases not matched to a gene; V was cut back by 5 bases and J by 4 bases. CDR1 and CDR2 (germline): SGHRS, YFSETQ. This CDR3 spans 14 amino acids. The receptor's source is an adult with an advanced solid tumor such as melanoma, head and neck, liver or kidney cancer. The chain carries TRBV5-1 and TRBJ1-1; 11 nucleotides agree with TRBD1. The sequences come from CD4+ or CD8+ T cells sorted from blood, collected in a trial of the OX40 agonist ivuxolimab. CDR3 coding DNA: TGCGCCAGCAGAATGGGGACAGGGGGCACTGAAGCTTTCTTT. As protein: CASRMGTGGTEAFF.